Listed below are T cell receptor beta chains from one sample, sequenced in a study of cytomegalovirus exposure and HLA in healthy donors. Produced via immunoSEQ multiplex PCR; TCRdb's table is partial and in-frame only. Of about 96,000 clones detected, 60% to 75% appear once; the ten largest clones hold about 3.5%. The specimen sequenced was PBMCs. The origin of the receptors is a man aged 60 to 75 in good health and CMV-seronegative. Each CDR3 is given with its conserved first and last residue. A D gene is named only where the DNA matches it firmly. The size entry is marked missing in some rows and otherwise reads once, few, many or a size class.

D gene	V gene	J gene	clone size	CDR3 protein	CDR3 DNA
-	TRBV18	TRBJ2-7	-	CASSPLPGDHEQYF	TGTGCCAGCTCACCGCTACCAGGGGATCACGAGCAGTACTTC
-	TRBV19	TRBJ2-5	-	CASSMAKGARETQYF	TGTGCCAGTAGTATGGCGAAGGGAGCAAGGGAGACCCAGTACTTC
TRBD2	TRBV2	TRBJ2-5	few	CASSEGLAGQETQYF	TGTGCCAGCAGTGAAGGACTAGCGGGGCAAGAGACCCAGTACTTC
-	TRBV30	TRBJ1-6	once	CAWAIGGNNSPLHF	TGTGCCTGGGCCATAGGGGGTAATAATTCACCCCTCCACTTT
TRBD1	TRBV9	TRBJ2-5	-	CASSYRGEETQYF	TGTGCCAGCAGCTACAGGGGGGAAGAGACCCAGTACTTC
TRBD2	TRBV5-1	TRBJ2-5	few	CASSLAVGREETQYF	TGCGCCAGCAGCTTGGCAGTCGGGAGGGAAGAGACCCAGTACTTC
TRBD2	TRBV9	TRBJ2-2	once	CASSVGLAEYANTGELFF	TGTGCCAGCAGCGTGGGACTAGCGGAATACGCGAACACCGGGGAGCTGTTTTTT
-	TRBV28	TRBJ2-7	once	CASSSQYEQYF	TGTGCCAGCAGTTCCCAATACGAGCAGTACTTC
TRBD1	TRBV19	TRBJ1-5	few	CASSTMGQSNQPQHF	TGTGCCAGTAGTACAATGGGACAGAGCAATCAGCCCCAGCATTTT
TRBD1	TRBV5-1	TRBJ2-7	few	CASSTGQGSYEQYF	TGCGCCAGCAGCACGGGACAGGGGTCCTACGAGCAGTACTTC
TRBD2	TRBV11-2	TRBJ2-2	-	CASSYRRLAESNGELFF	TGTGCCAGCAGCTACCGGCGGCTAGCGGAGAGCAACGGGGAGCTGTTTTTT
TRBD1	TRBV5-1	TRBJ2-5	-	CASSLNRGRYDQYF	TGCGCCAGCAGCTTGAACAGGGGGCGGTATGACCAGTACTTC
-	TRBV25-1	TRBJ1-1	-	CASREAGTEAFF	TGTGCCAGCAGGGAAGCGGGAACTGAAGCTTTCTTT
TRBD1	TRBV6-5	TRBJ1-1	few	CASSPTGLRNTEAFF	TGTGCCAGCAGTCCGACAGGGCTGAGGAACACTGAAGCTTTCTTT
TRBD2	TRBV2	TRBJ2-3	-	CASRLTSESTDTQYF	TGTGCCAGCAGGCTTACTAGCGAAAGCACAGATACGCAGTATTTT
-	TRBV6-4	TRBJ2-3	few	CASSEFEVADTQYF	TGTGCCAGCAGTGAGTTTGAGGTGGCGGATACGCAGTATTTT
TRBD1	TRBV27	TRBJ1-4	-	CASSGQGDGKLFF	TGTGCCAGCAGCGGACAGGGGGACGGGAAACTGTTTTTT
TRBD2	TRBV18	TRBJ2-1	few	CASSTGPSGRARSYNEQFF	TGTGCCAGCTCAACCGGGCCCAGCGGGAGGGCCCGGTCCTACAATGAGCAGTTCTTC
-	TRBV14	TRBJ1-3	few	CASSQVGSLSGNTIYF	TGTGCCAGCAGCCAAGTGGGCAGCCTCTCTGGAAACACCATATATTTT
TRBD1	TRBV9	TRBJ1-5	-	CASSSTGYTNQPQHF	TGTGCCAGCAGTTCGACAGGGTACACCAATCAGCCCCAGCATTTT
TRBD1	TRBV7-3	TRBJ1-2	-	CASSSGVGQGSGYTF	TGTGCCAGCAGCTCCGGGGTGGGACAGGGCAGCGGCTACACCTTC
TRBD1	TRBV28	TRBJ1-3	-	CASSLGGAVGNTIYF	TGTGCCAGCAGTCTAGGGGGCGCGGTTGGAAACACCATATATTTT
-	TRBV6-5	TRBJ1-2	few	CASSSSKVRGGYTF	TGTGCCAGCAGTTCCAGTAAGGTTAGAGGTGGCTACACCTTC
-	TRBV19	TRBJ1-5	-	CASSIDPNSRPQHF	TGTGCCAGTAGTATAGATCCCAACTCTCGGCCCCAGCATTTT
-	TRBV6-5	TRBJ1-2	-	CASSYASMENYGYTF	TGTGCCAGCAGTTACGCTTCGATGGAGAACTATGGCTACACCTTC
TRBD1	TRBV12-5	TRBJ2-5	-	CASGWTGGTYQETQYF	TGTGCTAGTGGTTGGACAGGGGGCACTTACCAAGAGACCCAGTACTTC
-	TRBV6-5	TRBJ1-1	few	CASRPRQVKNTEAFF	TGTGCCAGCAGGCCACGACAGGTTAAGAACACTGAAGCTTTCTTT
-	TRBV7-9	TRBJ1-5	few	CASSLTGGKGGQPQHF	TGTGCCAGCAGCCTGACTGGGGGGAAAGGAGGTCAGCCCCAGCATTTT
TRBD2	TRBV2	TRBJ2-7	-	CASHGSGRLYEQYF	TGTGCCAGTCACGGGAGCGGGAGGCTCTACGAGCAGTACTTC
-	TRBV16	TRBJ1-2	-	CASSQSQGDYGYTF	TGTGCCAGCAGCCAATCGCAAGGGGACTATGGCTACACCTTC
TRBD1	TRBV5-1	TRBJ1-5	-	CASSPGQADQPQHF	TGCGCCAGCAGCCCGGGACAGGCCGATCAGCCCCAGCATTTT
TRBD1	TRBV6-6	TRBJ2-7	-	CASSSLDRGAYEQYF	TGTGCCAGCAGCTCCCTGGACAGGGGGGCCTACGAGCAGTACTTC
-	TRBV11-1	TRBJ1-1	-	CASSSVTEAFF	TGTGCCAGCAGCTCAGTAACGGAAGCTTTCTTT
TRBD1	TRBV6-1	TRBJ1-3	-	CASGDREGF	TGTGCCAGCGGGGACAGGGAAGGTTTT
-	TRBV11-2	TRBJ1-2	-	CASSLGGGLDGYTF	TGTGCCAGCAGCTTAGGGGGGGGGCTGGATGGCTACACCTTC
-	TRBV6-5	TRBJ1-6	-	CASSYTQALPPLHF	TGTGCCAGCAGTTACACCCAGGCCCTGCCACCCCTCCACTTT
-	TRBV15	TRBJ2-6	-	CATSRDWGEGGANVLTF	TGTGCCACCAGCAGAGATTGGGGGGAAGGTGGGGCCAACGTCCTGACTTTC
-	TRBV30	TRBJ1-1	-	CAWRVRGGTEAFF	TGTGCCTGGAGAGTCAGGGGTGGGACTGAAGCTTTCTTT
TRBD1	TRBV11-2	TRBJ2-1	once	CASSPNFKTGRNEQFF	TGTGCCAGCAGCCCAAACTTCAAGACAGGGAGAAATGAGCAGTTCTTC